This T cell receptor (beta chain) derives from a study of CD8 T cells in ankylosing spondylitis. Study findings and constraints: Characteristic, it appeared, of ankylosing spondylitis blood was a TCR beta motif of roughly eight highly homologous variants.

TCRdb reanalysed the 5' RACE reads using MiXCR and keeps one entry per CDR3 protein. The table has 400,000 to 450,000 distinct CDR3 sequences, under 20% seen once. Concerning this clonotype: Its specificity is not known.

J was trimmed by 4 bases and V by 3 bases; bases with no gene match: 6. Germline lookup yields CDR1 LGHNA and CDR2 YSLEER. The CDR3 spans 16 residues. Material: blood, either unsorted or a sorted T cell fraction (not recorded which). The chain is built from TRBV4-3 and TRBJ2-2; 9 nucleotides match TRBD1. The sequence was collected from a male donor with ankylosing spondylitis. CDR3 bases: TGCGCCAGCAGCCAGGGGACAGGGTTTACCACCGGGGAGCTGTTTTTT. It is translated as CASSQGTGFTTGELFF.